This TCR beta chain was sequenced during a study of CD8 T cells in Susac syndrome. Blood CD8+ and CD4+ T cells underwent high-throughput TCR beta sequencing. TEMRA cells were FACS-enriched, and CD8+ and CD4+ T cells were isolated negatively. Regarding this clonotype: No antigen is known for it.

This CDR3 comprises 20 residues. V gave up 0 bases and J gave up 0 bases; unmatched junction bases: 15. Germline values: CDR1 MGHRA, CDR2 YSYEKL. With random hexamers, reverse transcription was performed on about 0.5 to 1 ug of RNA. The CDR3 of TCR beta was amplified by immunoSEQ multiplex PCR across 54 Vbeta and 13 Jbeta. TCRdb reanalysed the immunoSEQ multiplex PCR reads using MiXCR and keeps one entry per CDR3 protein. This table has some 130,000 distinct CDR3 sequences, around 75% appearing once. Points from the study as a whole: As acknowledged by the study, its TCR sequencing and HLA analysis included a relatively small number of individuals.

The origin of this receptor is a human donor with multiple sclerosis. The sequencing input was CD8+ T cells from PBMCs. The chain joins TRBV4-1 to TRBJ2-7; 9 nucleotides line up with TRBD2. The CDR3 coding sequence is TGCGCCAGCAGCCAAGATTTACTCTTGGCTAGCGGGAAGAGCTCCTACGAGCAGTACGTC. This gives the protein CASSQDLLLASGKSSYEQYV.